A single T cell receptor (beta chain) is shown here with its context. Its antigen is unknown. The data originate from a study of cytomegalovirus exposure and HLA in healthy donors. The donors formed part of the roughly 110-subject validation cohort, distinct from the 666-subject first cohort. Study-level results: For most TCR sequences rarity was the rule, although some public TCRs occurred in many donors.

Measured with immunoSEQ multiplex PCR; TCRdb has only the in-frame clones, and not every one. The table includes about 79,000 clones, 93% detected once. Unmatched junction bases numbered 9, after V lost 7 bases and J lost 4 bases. The length of the CDR3 is 14 residues. Germline V lookup: CDR1 MGHRA, CDR2 YSYEKL. The chain links TRBV4-1 to TRBJ1-2; 7 positions agree with TRBD1. Sequenced input: PBMCs. This receptor was obtained from a woman younger than 45 in good health and CMV-seronegative. The CDR3, as DNA: TGCGCCAGCAAAGGACAGGTCGCCGCCTATGGCTACACCTTC. It codes for CASKGQVAAYGYTF.